This T cell receptor (beta chain) appears in the sequencing data of a study of blood T cell repertoires in COVID-19 (dated by TCRdb to the early 2020s). With regard to the full study: The collaborator samples originated in the United States, Italy and Spain and spanned the acute and convalescent phases of COVID-19. Nearly every sample came with metadata listing a de-identified subject ID, COVID-19 status, age in years and sex. Where available, HLA class I and class II types were obtained from metadata supplied by the sample provider rather than from assay-based typing. The samples were drawn from two sources: the first 160 participants of the ongoing ImmuneRACE study, and 950 to 1,500 subjects contributed by 6 global collaborators. Subjects who had been exposed to COVID-19, were actively infected with it, or had recovered from it provided the deeply sampled blood TCRbeta repertoires that made up the dataset. The prospective study material was composed of cDNA or gDNA derived from T cells, B-cell-depleted T cells, or PBMCs. A freely available public database, intended as a resource for researchers studying the immune response to SARS-CoV-2, is where the repertoires were released. Overall study results and their limits: The amount of clinical and demographic metadata varied by source and participant and was provided uncurated.

The immunoSEQ Assay, a bias-controlled multiplex PCR, was used to amplify TCRbeta CDR3 regions from genomic DNA. For the original study's pipeline: Nucleated cell counts per sample were estimated from amplification of reference gene primers within the assay. Sequence reads were collapsed and filtered to measure the absolute abundance of every unique TCRbeta CDR3 rearrangement. For each sample, productive Simpson clonality was calculated as the square root of Simpson's diversity index across productive rearrangements. TCRdb provides this immuneACCESS table in a form limited to in-frame rearrangements. Some clones are lacking; in checked studies, under half of them reflect an unresolved V gene, and why the rest are absent is not known. That table gives V, J and clone size, and the DNA gave D and trimming. This sample has about 130,000 clones in its table, and around 83% of those were observed once. In total, the top ten clones hold roughly 3% of the sample.

This clone was seen just once. Its antigen is not yet known. No base-level quality is on record; no much larger clone is a single base apart. Looking up the germline V gene (reference sequence) yields CDR1 SEHNR and CDR2 FQNEAQ. Trimming takes 4 bases off V and 7 bases off J; junction bases not matched to a gene: 5. The CDR3 runs 14 residues from the cysteine to the phenylalanine. The sequence is cut down to CDR3 DNA, 42 bases in frame from base 1. At one collaborating source in Seattle, patients were enrolled during active infection and were followed longitudinally through the course of disease. Each collaborating institution followed its own protocols to collect whole blood in K2EDTA tubes. Collaborator samples were shipped for TCRbeta analysis as frozen whole blood, isolated PBMCs, or DNA extracted from either sample type.

Material for sequencing was peripheral blood. The receptor's source is a woman aged 80 or over with COVID-19, enrolled during active disease. This sequence uses TRBV7-9 and TRBJ1-3, and 9 bases in between align with TRBD1. The CDR3 loop reads CASSSGQGVNTIYF. Here is the DNA: TGTGCCAGCAGCTCGGGACAGGGTGTCAACACCATATATTTT.